These 14 T cell receptor beta chains were all obtained from the same sample, sequenced in a study of OX40 agonist ivuxolimab in advanced cancers. Sequenced by immunoSEQ multiplex PCR; TCRdb stores in-frame clones only, minus some. The sample has approximately 90,000 clones, around 87% seen once. Source: CD4+ or CD8+ T cells sorted from blood, taken in a trial of the OX40 agonist ivuxolimab. The receptors were gathered from an adult with an advanced solid tumor such as melanoma, head and neck, liver or kidney cancer.

The chain carries TRBV5-1 and TRBJ2-5, with 7 bases aligning to TRBD1. In germline, CDR1 is SGHRS, CDR2 YFSETQ. The CDR3 length is 15 residues. V trimming: 3 bases; J trimming: 4 bases; junction bases outside the gene matches: 9. The CDR3 nucleotides are TGCGCCAGCAGCTATAACAGGGGCGGAGGAGAGACCCAGTACTTC. Amino acid sequence: CASSYNRGGGETQYF.

The V gene is TRBV7-9, the J gene TRBJ2-3, with 15 bases aligning to TRBD2. This CDR3 spans 16 amino acids. With V trimmed by 5 bases and J by 1 base, 1 base remained unmatched. Germline-derived CDR1 and CDR2 are SEHNR and FQNEAQ (reference sequence). The chain's CDR3 is CASSGTSGRRTDTQYF. CDR3 coding DNA: TGTGCCAGCAGCGGGACTAGCGGGAGGCGCACAGATACGCAGTATTTT.

The chain carries TRBV4-1 and TRBJ1-4; tentative D call: TRBD1 (6 bases). This CDR3 comprises 15 residues. Germline V gives CDR1 MGHRA, CDR2 YSYEKL. V gave up 2 bases and J gave up 8 bases, with 15 bases separating them. CDR3 sequence reads: CASSQMAGVAEKLFF. In DNA form, the CDR3 reads TGCGCCAGCAGCCAAATGGCAGGGGTAGCGGAAAAACTGTTTTTT.

The chain is built from TRBV30 and TRBJ2-3, with D tentatively TRBD2 (5 bases). Per the germline V gene, CDR1 is GTSNPN and CDR2 is SVGIG (reference sequence). The ends were cut back, 2 bases at V and 0 bases at J, with 9 bases in the middle. The CDR3 extends over 14 amino acids. The CDR3 reads CAWSIGGSTDTQYF. CDR3 coding DNA: TGTGCCTGGAGTATTGGCGGGAGCACAGATACGCAGTATTTT.

The chain combines TRBV6-5 with TRBJ1-2, with D unresolved. The CDR3 is made up of 13 amino acids. With 7 bases removed from V and 0 bases from J, the gap between germline ends came to 9 bases. The V gene's germline CDR1 is MNHEY and CDR2 SVGAGI. The CDR3 is CASTPWANYGYTF. CDR3 bases: TGTGCCAGCACCCCTTGGGCTAACTATGGCTACACCTTC.

This CDR3 is CSTRLAGENNEQFF. CDR3 DNA sequence: TGCAGCACCCGACTAGCGGGAGAAAACAATGAGCAGTTCTTC. The genes are TRBV29-1 and TRBJ2-1; TRBD2 agrees at 12 bases. CDR3 length equals 14 residues. Germline trimming cut 8 bases from V and 5 bases from J; bases unmatched to any gene: 7. Germline values: CDR1 SQVTM, CDR2 ANQGSEA.

The CDR3 sequence: CASSLNIGTSYEQYF. The CDR3, as DNA: TGCGCCAGCAGCTTGAATATTGGGACTTCATACGAGCAGTACTTC. V gene TRBV5-1 combines with J gene TRBJ2-7; TRBD2 is a possible D gene (6 bases). The CDR3 consists of 15 residues. With 1 base removed from V and 4 bases from J, the gap between germline ends came to 15 bases. The germline CDR1 and CDR2 sequences are SGHRS and YFSETQ.

The V gene is TRBV18, the J gene TRBJ2-3; 8 bases are a match to TRBD1. The CDR3 spans 14 residues. Unmatched junction bases numbered 1, after V lost 3 bases and J lost 2 bases. Germline V gives CDR1 KGHSH, CDR2 LQKENI. The CDR3 loop reads CASSPDRATDTQYF. CDR3 in DNA: TGTGCCAGCTCACCGGACAGGGCCACAGATACGCAGTATTTT.

V is TRBV5-8 and J is TRBJ2-7; TRBD1 is a possible D gene (5 bases). Trimming removed 3 bases from V and 1 base from J, with 14 bases in between. The CDR3 is 15 amino acids. Per the germline V gene, CDR1 is SGHTS and CDR2 is YDEGEE. The CDR3, as DNA: TGTGCCAGCAGCTATGGACAAAAGGCATCCTACGAGCAGTACTTC. Translating gives CASSYGQKASYEQYF.

This clone was counted only a few times. Additional DNA sequences in this sample encode the identical CDR3. The chain joins TRBV11-3 to TRBJ2-5; possible D gene TRBD1, 7 bases. Germline lookup yields CDR1 SGHNT and CDR2 YENEEA. The CDR3 is 14 amino acids. Trimming shortened V by 5 bases and J by 0 bases, and 10 bases separated the two germline ends. The CDR3 sequence: CASSPGGNQETQYF. The CDR3 DNA is TGTGCCAGCAGCCCAGGGGGGAACCAAGAGACCCAGTACTTC.

This sequence joins TRBV7-3 and TRBJ2-1, with TRBD1 identical over 7 bases. Germline V gene sequence: CDR1 SGHTA, CDR2 FQGTGA. Trimming took 5 bases from V and 6 from J; bases not matched to a gene: 10. This CDR3 contains 15 residues. The CDR3 loop reads CASSLFGSGGNEQFF. CDR3 bases: TGTGCCAGCAGCCTATTTGGGTCAGGGGGCAATGAGCAGTTCTTC.

The V and J genes are TRBV29-1 and TRBJ1-2, with D perhaps TRBD1 (6 bases). The CDR3 extends over 13 amino acids. Germline V gene data show CDR1 as SQVTM and CDR2 as ANQGSEA. V lost 6 bases and J 3 bases, leaving 14 bases between the germline ends. CDR3 loop: CSVGTGTDYGYTF. The CDR3, as DNA: TGCAGCGTAGGTACAGGGACCGACTATGGCTACACCTTC.

This clone was seen at least ten times. This chain joins TRBV19 and TRBJ1-5; D gene uncertain. V gave up 8 bases and J gave up 4 bases, with 6 bases separating them. The germline gives CDR1 LNHDA, CDR2 SQIVND (reference sequence). CDR3 length: 11 amino acids. CDR3 in DNA: TGTGCCAGTTCCCAAAATCAGCCCCAGCATTTT. Protein sequence: CASSQNQPQHF.

V gene TRBV6-1 combines with J gene TRBJ2-1; 10 bases match TRBD2. Germline CDR1 reads MNHNS; CDR2 reads SASEGT. The V gene end was trimmed by 1 base and the J gene end by 9 bases; junction bases not matched to a gene: 6. CDR3 length equals 15 residues. The CDR3: CASSEVLAGATEQFF. CDR3 coding DNA: TGTGCCAGCAGTGAAGTTCTAGCGGGAGCTACTGAGCAGTTCTTC.